The text below deals with one T cell receptor (beta chain). Its cognate antigen is unknown. The sample is drawn from a study of metastatic and nonmetastatic thyroid tumors. Looking at the study overall: Patients with malignant and benign thyroid disease provided blood and tumor or nodule tissue, whose repertoires were compared. General study points: Reported TCR beta diversity, measured in blood and tumor, was significantly higher for malignant thyroid tumors than for benign nodules.

Under the authors' procedure: Between-group CDR3 differences, defined by clinicopathological status, yielded a distant-metastasis classifier for papillary thyroid cancer. MiXCR was used by TCRdb to re-call the PCR reads. TCRdb assigned the V and J calls; the authors' analysis was not used. The table lists 15,000 to 20,000 clones, under 35% of them singletons. Every patient underwent thyroid surgery untreated. Germline V CDR1 and CDR2: DFQATT, SNEGSKA (reference sequence). The germline V and J ends were trimmed by 3 bases and 5 bases, with 13 bases remaining between them. This CDR3 is 13 amino acids long.

The rearrangement joins TRBV20-1 to TRBJ1-2; D might be TRBD1 (6 bases). This TCR came from a female donor with papillary thyroid cancer or a benign thyroid nodule (not recorded which). Some clones in this sample may be carry-over from other donors' samples. Source material: tumor tissue. In nucleotides, the CDR3 is TGCAGTGCTAGTGGCGACAGGCTTTATGGCTACACCTTC. Residues: CSASGDRLYGYTF.